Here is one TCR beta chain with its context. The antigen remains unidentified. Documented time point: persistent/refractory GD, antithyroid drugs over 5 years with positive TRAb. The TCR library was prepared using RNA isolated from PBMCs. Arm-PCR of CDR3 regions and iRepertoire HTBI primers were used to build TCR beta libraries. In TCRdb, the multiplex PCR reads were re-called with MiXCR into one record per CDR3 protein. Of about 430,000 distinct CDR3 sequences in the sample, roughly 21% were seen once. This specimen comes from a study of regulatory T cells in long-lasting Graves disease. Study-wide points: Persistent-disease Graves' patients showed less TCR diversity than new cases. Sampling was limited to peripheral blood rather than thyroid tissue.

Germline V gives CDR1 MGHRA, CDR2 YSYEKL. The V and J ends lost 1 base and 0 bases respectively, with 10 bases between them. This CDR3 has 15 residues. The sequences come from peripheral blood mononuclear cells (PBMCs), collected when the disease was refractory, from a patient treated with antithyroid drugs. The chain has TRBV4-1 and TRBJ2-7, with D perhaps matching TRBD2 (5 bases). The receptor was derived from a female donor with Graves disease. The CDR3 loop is CASSQVLGSSYEQYF. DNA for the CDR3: TGCGCCAGCAGCCAAGTTTTAGGGAGCTCCTACGAGCAGTACTTC.